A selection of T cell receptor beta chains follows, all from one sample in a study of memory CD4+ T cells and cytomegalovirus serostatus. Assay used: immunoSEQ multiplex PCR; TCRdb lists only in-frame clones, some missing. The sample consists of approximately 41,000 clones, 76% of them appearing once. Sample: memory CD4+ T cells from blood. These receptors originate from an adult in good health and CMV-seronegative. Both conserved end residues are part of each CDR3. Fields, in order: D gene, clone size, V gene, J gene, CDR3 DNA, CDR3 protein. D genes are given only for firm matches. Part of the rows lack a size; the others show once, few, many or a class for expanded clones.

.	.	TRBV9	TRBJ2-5	TGTGCCAGCAGCCCAATGGGAAATCAAGAGACCCAGTACTTC	CASSPMGNQETQYF
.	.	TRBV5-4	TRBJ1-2	TGTGCCAGCAGCTCCACGCGAAACTATGGCTACACCTTC	CASSSTRNYGYTF
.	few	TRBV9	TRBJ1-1	TGTGCCAGCAGCGTAGCTATGAACACTGAAGCTTTCTTT	CASSVAMNTEAFF
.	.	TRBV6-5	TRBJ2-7	TGTGCCAGCAGTACGTGGGACGAGCAGTACTTC	CASSTWDEQYF
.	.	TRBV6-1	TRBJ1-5	TGTGCCAGCAGTGGACCCGATCAGCCCCAGCATTTT	CASSGPDQPQHF
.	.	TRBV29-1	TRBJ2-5	TGCAGCGTCTCCGGGACCGTCGTTGGGGCCCAGTACTTC	CSVSGTVVGAQYF
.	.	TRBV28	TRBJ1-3	TGTGCCAGCAGTCGGTTCGGGAGAAACACCATATATTTT	CASSRFGRNTIYF
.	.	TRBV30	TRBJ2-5	TGTGCCTGGAACAGTGACGAGACCCAGTACTTC	CAWNSDETQYF
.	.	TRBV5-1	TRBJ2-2	TGCGCCAGCAGCTTTACCGGGGACACCGGGGAGCTGTTTTTT	CASSFTGDTGELFF
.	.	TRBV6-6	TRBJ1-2	TGTGCCAGCAGTTACTCATATACACAAAATGGCTACACCTTC	CASSYSYTQNGYTF
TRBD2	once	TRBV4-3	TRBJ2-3	TGCGCCAGCAGCCAAGATCTAAACGGGAGGCCCCACGCCACGCAGTATTTT	CASSQDLNGRPHATQYF
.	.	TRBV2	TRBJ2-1	TGTGCCAGCAGTGAGAGGGGCGGCCAGTTCTTC	CASSERGGQFF
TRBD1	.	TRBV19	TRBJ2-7	TGTGCCAGTAGTATAGGCCCGAGGACAGGGGGCTTCTACGAGCAGTACTTC	CASSIGPRTGGFYEQYF
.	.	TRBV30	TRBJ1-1	TGTGCCTGGAGTGTTGGAGGGGTTGCCGCTGAAGCTTTCTTT	CAWSVGGVAAEAFF
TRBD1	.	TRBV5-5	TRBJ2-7	TGTGCCAGCAGCTTGGCTGGGACAGGGTCCCCCTACGAGCAGTACTTC	CASSLAGTGSPYEQYF
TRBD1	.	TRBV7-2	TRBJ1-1	TGTGCCAGCAGTCGCAGGGGGGTTACTGAAGCTTTCTTT	CASSRRGVTEAFF
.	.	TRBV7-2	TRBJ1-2	TGTGCCAGCAGCTTAGACCTTAACTATGGCTACACCTTC	CASSLDLNYGYTF
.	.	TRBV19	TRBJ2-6	TGTGCCAGTAGTATAGGAAGGGGGTTGGGGGCCAACGTCCTGACTTTC	CASSIGRGLGANVLTF
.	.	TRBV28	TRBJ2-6	TGTGCCAGCAGTTTAAGGGAACAGGGATCGCTCGGTGGGGCCAACGTCCTGACTTTC	CASSLREQGSLGGANVLTF
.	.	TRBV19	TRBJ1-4	TGTGCCACCGCCCCCCAGCAGGCCAACAGAGAAAAACTGTTTTTT	CATAPQQANREKLFF
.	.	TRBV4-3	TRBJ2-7	TGCGCCAGCAGCCAAGATCCCGGGGCAGCTTACCAGTACTTC	CASSQDPGAAYQYF
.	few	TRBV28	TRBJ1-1	TGTGCCAGCAGTCCTACGCGGGGGCTGTACACTGAAGCTTTCTTT	CASSPTRGLYTEAFF
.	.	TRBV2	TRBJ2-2	TGTGCCAGCAGTGAGGACTGGCGCACCGGGGAGCTGTTTTTT	CASSEDWRTGELFF
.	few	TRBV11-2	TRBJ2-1	TGTGCCAGCAGCTCGATACGGAGCGGAAGCTCCTACAATGAGCAGTTCTTC	CASSSIRSGSSYNEQFF
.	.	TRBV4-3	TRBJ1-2	TGCGCCAGCAGCCAAGATCGGGGCCTCAGACCCCTTGGCTACACCTTC	CASSQDRGLRPLGYTF
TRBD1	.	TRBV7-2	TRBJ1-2	TGTGCCAGCAGCTTATCGTCAGGGGGGAGCTATGGCTACACCTTC	CASSLSSGGSYGYTF
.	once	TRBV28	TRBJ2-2	TGTGCCAGCAGTTTTAGCGGCACCGGGGAGCTGTTTTTT	CASSFSGTGELFF
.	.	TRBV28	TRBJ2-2	TGTGCCAGCAGCCTTAGTAGGACAGTGGTAACCGGGGAGCTGTTTTTT	CASSLSRTVVTGELFF
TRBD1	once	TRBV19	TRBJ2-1	TGTGCCAGTAGTTCGGGACAGGGCTCCTACAATGAGCAGTTCTTC	CASSSGQGSYNEQFF
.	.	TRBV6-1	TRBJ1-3	TGTGCCAGCAGTCCGACGCGGGGGACTGGAAACACCATATATTTT	CASSPTRGTGNTIYF
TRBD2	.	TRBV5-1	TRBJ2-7	TGCGCCAGCAGTTTAACTAGCGGGGCGACCTACGAGCAGTACTTC	CASSLTSGATYEQYF
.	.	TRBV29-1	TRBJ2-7	TGCAGCGTTTTATTTGACCGACCTTACGAGCAGTACTTC	CSVLFDRPYEQYF
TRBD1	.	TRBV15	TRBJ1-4	TGTGCCACCACCGTCGACAGGGGGAAGAATGAAAAACTGTTTTTT	CATTVDRGKNEKLFF
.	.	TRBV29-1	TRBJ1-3	TGCAGCGCCCTATCGACGGGTGCGTTGGACACCATATATTTT	CSALSTGALDTIYF
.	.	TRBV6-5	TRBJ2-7	TGTGCCAGCAGTGGGGGGGCCCTCTACGAGCAGTACTTC	CASSGGALYEQYF
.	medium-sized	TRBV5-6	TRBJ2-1	TGTGCCAGCAGCCCGATACAGGGAGGGGAGCAGTTCTTC	CASSPIQGGEQFF
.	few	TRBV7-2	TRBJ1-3	TGTGCCAGCAGCTTGGGTTGGGGGGCTAGCTCTGGAAACACCATATATTTT	CASSLGWGASSGNTIYF
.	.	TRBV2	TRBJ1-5	TGTGCCAGCAGTGAAAATGGGGGTCGAAGCAATCAGCCCCAGCATTTT	CASSENGGRSNQPQHF
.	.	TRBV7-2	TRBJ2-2	TGTGCCAGCAGCTACACCGCGTCCACCGGGGAGCTGTTTTTT	CASSYTASTGELFF
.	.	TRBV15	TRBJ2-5	TGTGCCACCAGCAGAGAGGGCCAAGAGACCCAGTACTTC	CATSREGQETQYF
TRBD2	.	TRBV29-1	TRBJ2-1	TGCAGCGTTGAAAGCGGGAGGGGCAATGAGCAGTTCTTC	CSVESGRGNEQFF
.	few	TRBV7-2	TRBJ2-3	TGTGCCAGCAGCCGGGGTTTGTTCACAGATACGCAGTATTTT	CASSRGLFTDTQYF
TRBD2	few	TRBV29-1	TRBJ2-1	TGCAGCGTTGAAGCTGTGCTAGCGGGTTACAATGAGCAGTTCTTC	CSVEAVLAGYNEQFF